Detailed here is one TCR beta chain. Its antigen is still unknown. The sample holds no much larger clone one base away, and base qualities are not on file. Deletion took 6 bases off V and 0 bases off J, with a span of 8 bases between the germline ends. Via the germline V gene (reference sequence), CDR1 is MNHEY and CDR2 SMNVEV. Taken from cysteine to phenylalanine, the CDR3 has 13 residues. Of all the DNA, just the CDR3 is kept, 39 bases in frame from base 1. Autoproliferating (CFSEdim) and non-proliferating (CFSEhi) T cell fractions were sequenced separately after stimulus-free culture of CFSE-labeled PBMCs. In total, roughly 5x10^7 CFSE-labeled PBMCs were cultured without stimulus for roughly 7 days, after which replicate wells were pooled. PBMCs were labeled with approximately 0.5 uM CFSE and cultured in serum-free AIM-V medium without exogenous stimuli. PBMCs were obtained by Ficoll density gradient centrifugation and kept cryopreserved until use. Live 7-AAD-negative cells were sorted on a FACSAria III, washed with PBS, and frozen at -80 degrees C as dry pellets.

These data are taken from a study of memory B cells and T cells in multiple sclerosis (dated by TCRdb to 2017 to 2018). Study-wide context: In multiple sclerosis patients, the study set the TCR beta repertoires of autoproliferating peripheral T cells against those of T cells infiltrating brain lesions. TCR sequencing involved a couple of multiple sclerosis patients from whom brain lesions at autopsy or brain-infiltrating cells from biopsy were available. The research as a whole found: Clone-set sizes varied between compartments, which affected the numbers of shared clonotypes and made normalization necessary.

TCRbeta CDR3 regions were amplified from extracted genomic DNA using the immunoSEQ Platform. The immunoSEQ assay combined multiplex PCR with high-throughput sequencing and a vendor bioinformatics pipeline. On the study's bioinformatics: Non-productive sequences and CDR3s shorter than 4 amino acids were excluded, and clonotype frequencies were recalculated for each sample. In immunoSEQ Analyzer 2.0, a clonotype counted as shared when the CDR3 amino acid, V gene and J gene sequences were identical. Repertoire overlap was normalized by dividing shared clonotype counts by the product of both clone-set sizes, scaled by 1000 into arbitrary units. TCRdb carries this immuneACCESS record with in-frame sequences only. Its versions omit some clonotypes, under half of them owing to an unresolved V gene in the studies checked, with the rest unexplained. V and J calls and clone size come straight from that table; D and trimming were deduced from the DNA. Recorded for this sample are about 42,000 clones; roughly four fifths of them occurred a single time. The ten largest clones add up to 0.9% to 1.4% of the sample.

The sequence links TRBV27 to TRBJ1-1; matching of 5 bases hints at TRBD1 as the D gene. The TCR originated in a human donor with multiple sclerosis. The specimen sequenced was PBMCs from blood kept in culture. In nucleotides, the sequence is TGTGCCAGCAGAGTGGGGGTGAACACTGAAGCTTTCTTT. Translated, this is CASRVGVNTEAFF.